Sequencing of this T cell receptor (beta chain) was carried out in a study of control samples from healthy donors and cancer patients. Repertoires were generated with immunoSEQ multiplex PCR, while TCRdb's copy carries only in-frame clones and drops some. There are 130,000 to 150,000 clones in the sample; 90% to 95% occur only once, and 13% to 15% lies in the top ten. The J segment lost 6 bases and the V segment lost 7 bases, leaving 5 bases of the junction unmatched. CDR3 size: 13 residues. Germline values: CDR1 SNHLY, CDR2 FYNNEI. V and J are TRBV2 and TRBJ1-5, with 8 bases fitting TRBD1. This sequence originates from a man in his fifties or sixties with colorectal cancer. Material for sequencing was PBMCs. For the CDR3, the DNA is TGTGCCAGCAAAGCAGGGGGCAGTCAGCCCCAGCATTTT. Translated: CASKAGGSQPQHF.